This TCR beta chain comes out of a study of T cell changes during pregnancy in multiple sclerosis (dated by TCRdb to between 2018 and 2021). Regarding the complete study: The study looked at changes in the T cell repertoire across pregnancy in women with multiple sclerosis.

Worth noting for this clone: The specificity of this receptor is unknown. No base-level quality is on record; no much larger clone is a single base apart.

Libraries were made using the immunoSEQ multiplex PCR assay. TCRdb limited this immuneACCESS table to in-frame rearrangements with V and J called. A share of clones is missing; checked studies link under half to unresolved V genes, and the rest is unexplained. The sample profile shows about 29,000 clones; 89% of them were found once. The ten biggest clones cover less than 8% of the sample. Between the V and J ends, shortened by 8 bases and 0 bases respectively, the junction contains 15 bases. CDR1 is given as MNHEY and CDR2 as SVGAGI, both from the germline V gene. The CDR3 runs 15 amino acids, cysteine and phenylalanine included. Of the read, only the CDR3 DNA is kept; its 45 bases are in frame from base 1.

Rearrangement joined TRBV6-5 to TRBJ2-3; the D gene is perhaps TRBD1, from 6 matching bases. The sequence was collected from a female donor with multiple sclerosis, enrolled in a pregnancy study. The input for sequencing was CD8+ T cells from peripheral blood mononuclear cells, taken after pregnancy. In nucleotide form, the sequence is TGTGCCAGCCAACGGTGGGGGACAAGCACAGATACGCAGTATTTT. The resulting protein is CASQRWGTSTDTQYF.